What follows is one T cell receptor beta chain and its context. Its cognate antigen has yet to be identified. One base away there is no much larger clone; base qualities are not given. Library preparation employed the immunoSEQ multiplex PCR assay. The multiplex PCR relied on a mix of 60 forward primers for TCR Vbeta segments and 13 reverse primers for TCR Jbeta segments. The CDR3 region of rearranged TCR beta genes was amplified from genomic DNA with a multiplex PCR assay. Amplified TCR beta libraries were sequenced as 87-base-pair reads on the Illumina HiSeq System. The original pipeline was this. A later analysis tallied approximately 87 million unique TCR beta chains across the approximately 670 repertoires, and approximately 12 million of those chains were shared by two or more donors. Raw reads were error-corrected and collapsed into unique sequences by a nearest-neighbor algorithm in which closely related sequences were merged to remove PCR and sequencing errors. CDR3 sequences were aligned to IMGT reference sequences to assign V, D and J gene segments. For a sequence to be retained, at least a six-nucleotide match to both a V gene segment and a J gene segment was required. Rearrangements were called productive when the CDR3 lacked stop codons and stayed in frame with V and J; all others were non-productive. CDR3 was defined according to IMGT convention as the region running from the second conserved V-encoded cysteine to the conserved J-encoded phenylalanine. The earlier analysis of 500 to 600 of the donors excluded sequences that lacked an unambiguous match to a single V gene segment. In an earlier analysis of 587 of the donors, V segments were called functional above 56.7% productive rearrangements and were called segregating when the between-donor standard deviation exceeded 5%. A statistical classification framework was built to diagnose cytomegalovirus status from the catalog of TCR beta chain sequences. A later analysis assigned V and J genes by comparing TCR nucleotide sequences with IMGT/GENE-DB human TR gene sequences. The TCRdist pipeline was used in a later analysis to assign CDR3 sequences and most-parsimonious VDJ recombination scenarios. In a later analysis, each TCR beta chain was defined by its CDR3 amino acid sequence together with its V-gene family, and reads without a unique V-gene family were excluded. A later analysis removed roughly 590 highly shared, low-generation-probability nucleotide sequences to deal with suspected cross-contamination and a sequencing artifact. For each public chain, a later analysis derived a clonal expansion index from normalized ranks of inferred template counts within each repertoire. Generation probabilities in a later analysis came from a VDJ recombination model fitted to out-of-frame rearrangements, and those results were checked against IGoR. Hypergeometric tests were used in a later analysis to score TCR-TCR, TCR-HLA and TCR-CMV co-occurrence, with a repertoire-size bias correction applied to the TCR pairs. A later analysis estimated false discovery rates by permuting HLA or CMV assignments 20 times. A later analysis grouped co-occurring TCRs with DBSCAN, adding TCRdist sequence similarity when clustering within HLA-allele-positive subsets. Repertoires with fewer than 30,000 or more than 120,000 public chains, plus five repertoires with anomalous nucleotide sharing, were excluded from co-occurrence clustering. As stored in TCRdb, this immuneACCESS dataset retains in-frame rearrangements with V and J assigned. A fraction of the clones does not appear; measured against another copy, unresolved V genes explain less than half of the discrepancy, and the remainder lacks a known reason. V, J and clone size were drawn from that table, and D and trimming were deduced from the DNA. The sample records about 95,000 clones, 77% of which are singletons. The ten biggest clones cover around 5% of the sample.

The data stem from a study of cytomegalovirus exposure and HLA in healthy donors (dated by TCRdb to about 2017). A note on the overall study: An earlier analysis of roughly 570 of the donors reported 276 Gb of sequence data and around 100 million unique TCR beta sequences obtained from some 200 million T cells. HLA typing covered class I and class II loci at four-digit resolution. Alongside the repertoire data, information on donor age, sex, ethnicity and CMV serostatus was compiled. The number of typed donors differed by locus: roughly 620-630 for A, B, C, DRB1 and DQB1; roughly 510 for DQA1; some 590 for DPA1; and roughly 450 for DPB1. In addition to the first cohort of about 650 subjects, a separate validation cohort of 120 different subjects was used. The study was designed to test whether signatures of past pathogen exposure could be identified by cataloging public T cell receptors. All discovery cohort repertoires had been generated on a single sequencing platform. Of the roughly 400 genotyped donors, about 84% fell in the genetic ancestry cluster associated with self-reported Caucasian donors. Four to six DR-DQ haplotypes were handled as single units for association and clustering, since linkage in the cohort was strong. In a later analysis, previously published TCR beta repertoires from about 670 donors were re-analyzed and high-resolution HLA genotyping was added so that TCR occurrence patterns could be studied. The study used immunosequencing to profile the T cell repertoires of approximately 690 subjects and linked those repertoires to cytomegalovirus serostatus. In a later genetic analysis, genome-wide SNP genotypes for about three fifths of the 666 donors were used, and that subset was treated as a discovery cohort. An earlier analysis of 450 to 750 of the donors used high-throughput TCR beta sequencing to judge whether each TCR beta V gene segment behaved as functional or pseudogenic. Among several hundred genotyped donors of the cohort, an average of around 250,000 unique TCR beta nucleotide sequences was sequenced per donor, of which about 20% were non-productive. To predict cytomegalovirus infection status, the study brought together high-throughput TCR immunosequencing, statistical association of individual TCRs with disease status, and machine learning. About 320 gigabases of sequencing data and approximately 85 million unique TCR sequences were included in an early release covering under 650 HLA-typed donors. Rather than using new phenotypic data, the later analysis identified candidate immune exposures from TCR beta sequences and from how often those sequences occurred across donors. The study at large found these results: Most CMV-associated TCR beta chains appeared to be HLA-restricted in a later analysis, and the HLA associations seemed to be driven largely by CMV exposure. Compared with the roughly 670-donor mean, donors in an Asian-associated ancestry cluster had fewer N-insertions in productive TCRs, according to a later genetic analysis. Because counts were too low, around 17 rarely observed V segments, including chromosome 9 orphons, were left out of the earlier analysis of about 500 of the donors. According to a later analysis, TCR association rates differed among HLA loci, with DRB1 alleles showing the most associated TCRs and HLA-C alleles showing the fewest. While some public TCRs were present in many individuals, most TCR sequences turned up only very rarely across donors. In a later analysis, around 17,000 TCR beta sequences were associated with specific HLA alleles at a false discovery rate of 0.05. The cohort was sequenced for TCR beta chains only, and without alpha or paired-chain data the features that could be detected were limited. Because HLA typing was missing for some donors at each locus, association tests included only the typed subset. A group of highly shared sequence variants was considered likely to be a technical artifact of the sequencing pipeline. It was suggested by the authors that the approach could potentially be generalized to other disease states and immunological phenotypes. The presence/absence analyses assumed that sequencing depth was roughly uniform across donors, and that assumption may not be true. Assigning TCR associations to individual alleles was difficult when HLA alleles, especially DR and DQ, strongly co-occurred. In a later genetic analysis, a missense DCLRE1C variant was associated with V-gene and J-gene trimming of TCR beta chains, and the association was replicated in an independent cohort. In an earlier analysis of 587 of the donors, most TCR beta V segments appeared in productive rearrangements about 87% or about 30% of the time, broadly matching IMGT annotations. The only immune exposure information available for the cohort was CMV serostatus. A few of the identified cytomegalovirus-associated TCR beta chains were confirmed in vitro to be specific for cytomegalovirus antigens. Because the 87-base-pair reads could not distinguish some IMGT-functional V segments, including TRBV6-2 and TRBV6-3, those segments were excluded. According to a later analysis, parvovirus B19, influenza, CMV and Epstein-Barr virus appeared linked to several top co-occurrence clusters. In a later analysis, HLA-associated TCR beta chains were found to be more clonally expanded and to have lower generation probabilities than equally common non-associated chains. In the study, 164 TCR beta chains were listed as associated with cytomegalovirus. Linkage disequilibrium might explain the correlated functional status among segregating V segments, but an unknown experimental factor could not be ruled out. Cytomegalovirus status was reported to be diagnosed by the classifier with high specificity and sensitivity in both the original and validation cohorts. A further reported finding was that TCR beta sequences accurately predicted the HLA-A and HLA-B alleles for most subjects in the first cohort.

The cohort consisted of fewer than 700 healthy bone marrow donors. At the time of sampling, every cohort member was nominally healthy, though immune exposures that went unrecorded were likely present. The donor was CMV seronegative and was included in the group of about 400 seronegative cohort members. Each donor provided a peripheral blood sample, and peripheral blood mononuclear cells were used for TCR beta sequencing. Genomic DNA extraction from the blood cell samples was performed with the Qiagen DNeasy Blood Extraction Kit. The germline V gene supplies CDR1 SQVTM and CDR2 ANQGSEA. V is pared back by 3 bases and J by 4 bases, with 16 bases lying between the germline termini. Counted from cysteine to phenylalanine, this CDR3 has 15 amino acids. The sequence is cut down to CDR3 DNA, 45 bases in frame from base 1.

The TCR originated in a woman in her 40s in good health and CMV-seronegative. The sequencing input was PBMCs. The rearranged chain carries TRBV29-1 and TRBJ2-1, with a tentative D gene TRBD1 over 6 matching bases. The CDR3 loop reads CSVDGDHGQYNEQFF. The DNA is TGCAGCGTTGACGGGGACCATGGACAGTACAATGAGCAGTTCTTC.